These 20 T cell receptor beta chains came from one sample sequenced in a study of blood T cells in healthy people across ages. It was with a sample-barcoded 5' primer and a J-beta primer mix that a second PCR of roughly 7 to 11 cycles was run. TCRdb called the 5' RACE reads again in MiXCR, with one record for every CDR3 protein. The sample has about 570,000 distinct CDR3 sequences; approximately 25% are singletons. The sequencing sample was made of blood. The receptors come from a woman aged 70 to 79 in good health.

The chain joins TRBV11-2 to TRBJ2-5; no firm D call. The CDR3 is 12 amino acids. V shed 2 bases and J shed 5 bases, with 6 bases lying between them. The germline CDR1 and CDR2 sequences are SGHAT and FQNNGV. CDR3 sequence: CASSLILETQYF. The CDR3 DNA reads TGTGCCAGCAGCTTAATACTGGAGACCCAGTACTTC.

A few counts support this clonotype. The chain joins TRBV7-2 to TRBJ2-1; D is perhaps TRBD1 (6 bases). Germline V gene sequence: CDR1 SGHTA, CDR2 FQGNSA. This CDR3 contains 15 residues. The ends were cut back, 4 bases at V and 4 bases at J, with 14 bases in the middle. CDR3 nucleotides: TGTGCCAGCAGCTCAGTGACAGGCCTTTACAATGAGCAGTTCTTC. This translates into CASSSVTGLYNEQFF.

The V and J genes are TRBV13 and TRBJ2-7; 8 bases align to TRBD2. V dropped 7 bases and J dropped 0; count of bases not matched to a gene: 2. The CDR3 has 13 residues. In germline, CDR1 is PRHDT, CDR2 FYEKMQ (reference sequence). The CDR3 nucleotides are TGTGCCAGCACCGGGACTAGCTCCTACGAGCAGTACTTC. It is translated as CASTGTSSYEQYF. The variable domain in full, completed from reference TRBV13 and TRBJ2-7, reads AAGVIQSPRHLIKEKRETATLKCYPIPRHDTVYWYQQGPGQDPQFLISFYEKMQSDKGSIPDRFSAQQFSDYHSELNMSSLELGDSALYFCASTGTSSYEQYFGPGTRLTVT.

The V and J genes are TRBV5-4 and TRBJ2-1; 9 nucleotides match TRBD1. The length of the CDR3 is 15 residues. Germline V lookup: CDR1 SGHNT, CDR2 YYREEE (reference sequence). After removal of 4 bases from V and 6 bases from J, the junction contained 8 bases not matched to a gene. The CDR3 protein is CASSLKGQGTNEQFF. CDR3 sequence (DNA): TGTGCCAGCAGCCTTAAGGGACAGGGAACCAATGAGCAGTTCTTC.

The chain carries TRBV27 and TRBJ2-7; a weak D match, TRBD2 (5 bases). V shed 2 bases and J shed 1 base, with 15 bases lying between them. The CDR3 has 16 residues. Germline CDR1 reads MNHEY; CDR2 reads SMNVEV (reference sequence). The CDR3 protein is CASSLRAAGRSYEQYF. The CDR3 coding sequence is TGTGCCAGCAGTTTAAGGGCGGCGGGCAGATCCTACGAGCAGTACTTC.

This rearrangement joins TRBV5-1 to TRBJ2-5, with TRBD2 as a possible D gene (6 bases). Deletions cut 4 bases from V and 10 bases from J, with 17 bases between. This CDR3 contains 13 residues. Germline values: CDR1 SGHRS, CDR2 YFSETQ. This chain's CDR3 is CASSAGRRGYQYF. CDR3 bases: TGCGCCAGCAGCGCGGGACGGAGAGGGTACCAGTACTTC. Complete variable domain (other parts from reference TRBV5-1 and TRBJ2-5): KAGVTQTPRYLIKTRGQQVTLSCSPISGHRSVSWYQQTPGQGLQFLFEYFSETQRNKGNFPGRFSGRQFSNSRSEMNVSTLELGDSALYLCASSAGRRGYQYFGPGTRLLVL.

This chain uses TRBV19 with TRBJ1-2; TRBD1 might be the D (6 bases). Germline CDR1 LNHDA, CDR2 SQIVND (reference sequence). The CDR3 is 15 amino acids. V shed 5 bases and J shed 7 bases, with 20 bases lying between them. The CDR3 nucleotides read TGTGCCAGTAGTGCCTTCGACAGGCCAGAGGGTGGCTACACCTTC. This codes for CASSAFDRPEGGYTF.

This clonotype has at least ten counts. CDR3 protein: CASSEGMNTEAFF. CDR3 sequence (DNA): TGTGCCAGCAGCGAGGGTATGAACACTGAAGCTTTCTTT. V gene TRBV6-1 combines with J gene TRBJ1-1, with unresolved D. Trimming took off 6 bases at V and 0 bases at J, with 8 bases between the two ends. This CDR3 region has 13 residues. CDR1 is MNHNS, CDR2 SASEGT, per germline.

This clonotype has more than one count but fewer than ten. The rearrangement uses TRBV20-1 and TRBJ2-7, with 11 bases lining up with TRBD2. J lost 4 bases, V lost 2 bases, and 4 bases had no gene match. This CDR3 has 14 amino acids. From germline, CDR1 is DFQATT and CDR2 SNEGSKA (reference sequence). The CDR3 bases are TGCAGTGCTAGAACTAGCGGGGGAACTTACGAGCAGTACTTC. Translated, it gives CSARTSGGTYEQYF.

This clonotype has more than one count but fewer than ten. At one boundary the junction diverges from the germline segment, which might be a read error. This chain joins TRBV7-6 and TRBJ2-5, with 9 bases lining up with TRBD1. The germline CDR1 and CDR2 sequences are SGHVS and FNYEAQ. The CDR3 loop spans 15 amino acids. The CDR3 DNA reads TGTGCTAGCAGCTTAGGCGGACAGGGGACGATCACCCAGTACTTC. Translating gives CASSLGGQGTITQYF.

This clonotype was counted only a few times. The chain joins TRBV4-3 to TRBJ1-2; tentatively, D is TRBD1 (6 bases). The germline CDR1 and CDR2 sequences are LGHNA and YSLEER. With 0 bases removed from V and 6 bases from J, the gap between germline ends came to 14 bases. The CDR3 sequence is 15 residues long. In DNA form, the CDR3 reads TGCGCCAGCAGCCAAGACAGGGGAAGGTCTAATGGCTACACCTTC. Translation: CASSQDRGRSNGYTF.

The CDR3 DNA sequence: TGTGCCAGCAGTTACCGGCTAGCGGGGGGTTCCTACGAGCAGTACTTC. Amino acid sequence: CASSYRLAGGSYEQYF. The V call is TRBV6-2 or TRBV6-3, the J call TRBJ2-7; 11 nucleotides align to TRBD2. With 2 bases clipped from V and 1 base from J, the junction kept 4 bases outside the gene matches. CDR1 and CDR2 (germline): MNHEY, SVGEGT. This CDR3 region has 16 residues.

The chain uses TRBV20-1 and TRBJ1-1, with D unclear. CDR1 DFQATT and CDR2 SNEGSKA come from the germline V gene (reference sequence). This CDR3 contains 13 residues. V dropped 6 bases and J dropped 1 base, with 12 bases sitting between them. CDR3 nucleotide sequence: TGCAGTGCCCAAGGACGGCGGAACACTGAAGCTTTCTTT. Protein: CSAQGRRNTEAFF.

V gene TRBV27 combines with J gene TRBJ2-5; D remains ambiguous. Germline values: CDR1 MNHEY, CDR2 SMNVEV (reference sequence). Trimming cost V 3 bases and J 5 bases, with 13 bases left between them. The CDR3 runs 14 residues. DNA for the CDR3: TGTGCCAGCAGTTTCGCTGAACGTCGGGAGACCCAGTACTTC. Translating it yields CASSFAERRETQYF.

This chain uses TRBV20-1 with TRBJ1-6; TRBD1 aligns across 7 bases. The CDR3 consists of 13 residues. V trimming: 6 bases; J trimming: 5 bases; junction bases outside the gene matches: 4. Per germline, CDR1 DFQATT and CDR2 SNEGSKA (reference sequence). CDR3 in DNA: TGCAGTGCCTCGACAGGGAATAATTCACCCCTCCACTTT. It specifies CSASTGNNSPLHF.

In DNA, the CDR3 is TGTGCCAGTAGTATCCAAACCACAGGGGGCCAAGAGACCCAGTACTTC. Translating it yields CASSIQTTGGQETQYF. The chain recombines TRBV19 with TRBJ2-5, with 8 bases fitting TRBD1. Germline V lookup: CDR1 LNHDA, CDR2 SQIVND (reference sequence). This CDR3 comprises 16 residues. Trimming cost V 3 bases and J 1 base; bases outside gene matches: 7. The full variable domain, in which reference TRBV19 and TRBJ2-5 provide the parts outside the CDR3, is DGGITQSPKYLFRKEGQNVTLSCEQNLNHDAMYWYRQDPGQGLRLIYYSQIVNDFQKGDIAEGYSVSREKKESFPLTVTSAQKNPTAFYLCASSIQTTGGQETQYFGPGTRLLVL.

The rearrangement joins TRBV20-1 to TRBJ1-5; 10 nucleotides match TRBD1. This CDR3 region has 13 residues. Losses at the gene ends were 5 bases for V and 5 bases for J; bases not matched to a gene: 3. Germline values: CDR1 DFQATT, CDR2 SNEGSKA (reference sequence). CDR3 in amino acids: CSASTGGDQPQHF. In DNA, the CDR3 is TGCAGTGCTTCGACAGGGGGCGATCAGCCCCAGCATTTT.

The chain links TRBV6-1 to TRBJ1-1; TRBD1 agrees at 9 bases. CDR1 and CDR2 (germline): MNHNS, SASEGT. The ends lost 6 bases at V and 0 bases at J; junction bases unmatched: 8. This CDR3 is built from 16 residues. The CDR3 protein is CASSLTGGTLNTEAFF. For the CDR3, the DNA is TGTGCCAGCAGCTTGACAGGGGGGACTTTGAACACTGAAGCTTTCTTT.

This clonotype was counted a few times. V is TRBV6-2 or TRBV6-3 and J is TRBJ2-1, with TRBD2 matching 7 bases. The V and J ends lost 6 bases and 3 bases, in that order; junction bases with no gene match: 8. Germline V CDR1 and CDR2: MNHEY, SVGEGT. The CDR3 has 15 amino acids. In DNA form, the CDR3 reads TGTGCCAGCAGCCCAAGCGGGGCGGTCTACAATGAGCAGTTCTTC. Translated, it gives CASSPSGAVYNEQFF.

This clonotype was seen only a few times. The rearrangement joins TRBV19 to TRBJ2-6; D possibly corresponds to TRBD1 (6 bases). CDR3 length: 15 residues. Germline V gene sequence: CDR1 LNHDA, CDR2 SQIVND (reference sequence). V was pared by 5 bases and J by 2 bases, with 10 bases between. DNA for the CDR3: TGTGCCAGTAGTTCCGAGGGGGCTGGGGCCAACGTCCTGACTTTC. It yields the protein CASSSEGAGANVLTF.